One and the same sample provided the 14 T cell receptor beta chains below, sequenced in a study of T cells in Graves' hyperthyroidism and ophthalmopathy (dated by TCRdb to the late 2010s). Library prep was done by multiplex PCR. Sequencing took place on an Illumina HiSeq 2000. Amplification of TCR beta CDR3 regions was carried out from RNA transcripts. A first-round RT-PCR of the TCR CDR3 used the HTBI primer set with the Qiagen OneStep RT-PCR kit. TCRdb passed the public sequencing reads through fastp at Q25 and MiXCR, retaining productive beta sequences. Rows are combined by CDR3 protein, so each entry shows the most common genes and DNA. This sample lists around 400,000 distinct CDR3 sequences; 13% were detected once. The ten largest clones add up to roughly 8.3% of the sample. The sample taken for sequencing was blood. These receptors originate from a woman aged 18-30 years with Graves' hyperthyroidism.

Ten or more counts support this clonotype. The chain joins TRBV5-8 to TRBJ2-1, with no clear D. The germline V gene has CDR1 SGHTS and CDR2 YDEGEE. Trimming took 0 bases from V and 6 from J, leaving 13 bases between them. The CDR3 contains 15 residues. The CDR3 bases are TGTGCCAGCAGCTTGGGGGGTATAGTGGGCAATGAGCAGTTCTTC. Translated, it gives CASSLGGIVGNEQFF.

This clonotype was recorded many times. The CDR3, as DNA: TGCGCCAGCAGCCCCACCGACAGGGCGAGCGGCTACACCTTC. Protein product: CASSPTDRASGYTF. The chain is built from TRBV5-1 and TRBJ1-2, with TRBD1 matching 7 bases. The CDR3 covers 14 residues. After removal of 4 bases from V and 8 bases from J, the junction contained 11 bases not matched to a gene. Germline V gene data show CDR1 as SGHRS and CDR2 as YFSETQ.

To note about this clonotype: This may be a read error, as it is one base from a much larger clone. This sequence joins TRBV7-8 and TRBJ2-2; no clear D gene. Germline-derived CDR1 and CDR2 are SGHVS and FQNEAQ. The CDR3 is made up of 15 amino acids. In nucleotides, the CDR3 is TGTGTCAGCAGCTTAGGACGGACGTCAACCGGGGAGCTGTTTTTT. Protein sequence: CVSSLGRTSTGELFF.

Many counts were recorded for this clonotype. The chain combines TRBV9 with TRBJ1-2, with D tentatively TRBD1 (6 bases). V was shortened by 2 bases and J by 8 bases, with 19 bases between the two germline ends. The CDR3 length is 15 residues. Per the germline V gene, CDR1 is SGDLS and CDR2 is YYNGEE. In nucleotides, the CDR3 is TGTGCCAGCAGCGTGGAGACAGGAGGGACGGGAGGCTACACCTTC. Translation: CASSVETGGTGGYTF. Complete variable domain (other parts from reference TRBV9 and TRBJ1-2): DSGVTQTPKHLITATGQRVTLRCSPRSGDLSVYWYQQSLDQGLQFLIQYYNGEERAKGNILERFSAQQFPDLHSELNLSSLELGDSALYFCASSVETGGTGGYTFGSGTRLTVV.

This clonotype was detected ten times or more. The rearrangement uses TRBV5-5 and TRBJ1-1, with D perhaps TRBD1 (6 bases). Germline values: CDR1 SGHKS, CDR2 YYEKEE (reference sequence). This CDR3 region has 15 residues. Trimming pared 2 bases from V and 7 bases from J, leaving 18 bases between. CDR3: CASSFTQGRMNEAFF. DNA for the CDR3: TGTGCCAGCAGCTTTACACAGGGTAGGATGAATGAAGCTTTCTTT.

V is TRBV15 and J is TRBJ2-5; 7 bases align to TRBD1. V gave up 0 bases and J gave up 1 base; unmatched junction bases: 2. The germline CDR1 and CDR2 sequences are LNHNV and YYDKDF (reference sequence). The CDR3 length is 15 residues. CDR3: CATSREDRAQETQYF. The CDR3 DNA sequence: TGTGCCACCAGCAGAGAAGACAGGGCCCAAGAGACCCAGTACTTC.

At least ten counts were recorded for this clonotype. This sequence joins TRBV5-6 and TRBJ1-2, with D perhaps TRBD1 (5 bases). The CDR3 covers 16 residues. V lost 3 bases and J 0 bases, leaving 15 bases between the germline ends. Germline CDR1 and CDR2: SGHDT and YYEEEE. DNA for the CDR3: TGTGCCAGCAGCTGGGACCCGGCAGCAACTAACTATGGCTACACCTTC. Amino acid sequence: CASSWDPAATNYGYTF.

This clonotype turned up a few times. The chain carries TRBV29-1 and TRBJ2-7; D gene ambiguous. The CDR3 runs to 15 residues. Deletions cut 0 bases from V and 4 bases from J, with 16 bases between. In germline, CDR1 is SQVTM, CDR2 ANQGSEA. CDR3 sequence: CSVEDVSDSKYEQYF. The CDR3 DNA reads TGCAGCGTTGAAGATGTTTCCGACTCCAAATACGAGCAGTACTTC.

This clonotype has ten or more counts. This chain links TRBV6-2 or TRBV6-3 with TRBJ2-7; the D is unclear. CDR3 length: 15 residues. Germline CDR1 MNHEY, CDR2 SVGEGT. V dropped 0 bases and J dropped 7 bases, with 16 bases sitting between them. CDR3 region: CASSYSPHLLTEQYF. The CDR3 coding sequence is TGTGCCAGCAGTTACTCGCCTCACCTCCTAACGGAGCAGTACTTC.

This clonotype was detected ten times or more. CDR3: CASNMGQGVRDQFF. CDR3 nucleotide sequence: TGTGCCAGCAACATGGGACAGGGGGTCAGGGATCAGTTCTTC. V and J are TRBV7-2 and TRBJ2-1; TRBD1 aligns across 11 bases. The CDR3 length is 14 residues. Germline assignment: CDR1 SGHTA and CDR2 FQGNSA. V shed 7 bases, J shed 13 bases, and the junction held 12 bases outside the gene matches.

Only a few counts were recorded for this clonotype. An end of the junction differs from the germline gene, which may be a read error. The chain is built from TRBV27 and TRBJ1-6, with 8 nucleotides matching TRBD1. This CDR3 region has 15 residues. Germline CDR1 reads MNHEY; CDR2 reads SMNVEV (reference sequence). CDR3 bases: TGTGCCACCAGTCTAGGCGCAGGGGGCAGTTCACCCCTCCACTTT. Its translation: CATSLGAGGSSPLHF.

The chain is built from TRBV6-9 and TRBJ1-3, with 7 positions matching TRBD1. The trim removed 6 bases at V and 1 base at J, leaving 6 bases unmatched. CDR1 is MNHGY, CDR2 SVAAGI, per germline. The CDR3 has 15 residues. The CDR3 is CASSWGTDSGNTIYF. DNA of the CDR3: TGTGCCAGCAGCTGGGGGACAGATTCTGGAAACACCATATATTTT.

This clonotype was detected many times. This chain connects TRBV6-2 or TRBV6-3 to TRBJ2-7; tentatively, D is TRBD1 (5 bases). Germline CDR1 MNHEY, CDR2 SVGEGT. Trimming removed 7 bases at V and 4 bases at J, with 14 bases between. The CDR3 contains 13 residues. Here the CDR3 DNA reads TGTGCCAGCAATCCGGACACAAGTTACGAGCAGTACTTC. Translated, it gives CASNPDTSYEQYF.

This clonotype has ten or more counts. V is TRBV15 and J is TRBJ2-1; TRBD2 matches 10 bases. V trimming: 3 bases; J trimming: 7 bases; junction bases outside the gene matches: 9. The CDR3 loop spans 16 amino acids. Germline CDR1 reads LNHNV; CDR2 reads YYDKDF (reference sequence). This CDR3 is CATSSLLAGAWNEQFF. CDR3 coding DNA: TGTGCCACCAGCAGCCTTCTAGCGGGGGCGTGGAATGAGCAGTTCTTC.